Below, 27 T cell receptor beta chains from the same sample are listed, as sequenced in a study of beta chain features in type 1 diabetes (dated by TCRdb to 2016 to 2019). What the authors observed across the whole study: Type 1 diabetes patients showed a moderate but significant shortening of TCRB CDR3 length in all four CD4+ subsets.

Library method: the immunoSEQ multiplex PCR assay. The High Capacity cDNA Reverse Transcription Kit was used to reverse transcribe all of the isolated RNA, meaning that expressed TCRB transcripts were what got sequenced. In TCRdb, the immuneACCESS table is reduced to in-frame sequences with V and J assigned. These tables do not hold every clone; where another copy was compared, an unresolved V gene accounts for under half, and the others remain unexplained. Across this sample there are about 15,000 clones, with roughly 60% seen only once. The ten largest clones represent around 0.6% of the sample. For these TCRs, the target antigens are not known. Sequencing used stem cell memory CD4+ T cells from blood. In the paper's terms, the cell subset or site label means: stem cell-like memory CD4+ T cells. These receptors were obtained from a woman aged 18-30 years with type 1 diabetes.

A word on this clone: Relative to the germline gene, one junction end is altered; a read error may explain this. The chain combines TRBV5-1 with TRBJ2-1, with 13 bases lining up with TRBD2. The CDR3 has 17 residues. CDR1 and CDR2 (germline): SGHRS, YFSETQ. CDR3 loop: CASSPRTSGGLYDEQFF. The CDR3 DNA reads TGCGCCAGCAGCCCGAGGACTAGCGGGGGACTCTACGATGAGCAGTTCTTC. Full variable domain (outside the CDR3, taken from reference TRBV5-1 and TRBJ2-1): KAGVTQTPRYLIKTRGQQVTLSCSPISGHRSVSWYQQTPGQGLQFLFEYFSETQRNKGNFPGRFSGRQFSNSRSEMNVSTLELGDSALYLCASSPRTSGGLYDEQFFGPGTRLTVL.

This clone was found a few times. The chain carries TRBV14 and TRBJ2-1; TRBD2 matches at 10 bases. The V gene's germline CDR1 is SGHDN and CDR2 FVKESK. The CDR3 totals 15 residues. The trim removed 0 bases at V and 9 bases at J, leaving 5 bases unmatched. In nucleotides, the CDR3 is TGTGCCAGCAGCCAAGAGTCTAGCGGGGGTAGTGAGCAGTTCTTC. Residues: CASSQESSGGSEQFF.

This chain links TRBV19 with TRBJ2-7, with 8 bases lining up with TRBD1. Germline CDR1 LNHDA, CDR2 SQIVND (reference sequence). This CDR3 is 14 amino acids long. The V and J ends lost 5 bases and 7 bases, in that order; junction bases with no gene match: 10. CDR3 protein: CASSSWQGAREQYF. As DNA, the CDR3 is TGTGCCAGTAGTTCCTGGCAGGGGGCGAGGGAGCAGTACTTC.

CDR3 sequence: CASSQSGRGLGTEAFF. In nucleotides, the CDR3 is TGTGCCAGCAGCCAAAGTGGCAGGGGGCTAGGCACTGAAGCTTTCTTT. The chain recombines TRBV7-3 with TRBJ1-1; 8 bases fit TRBD1. V lost 5 bases and J lost 4; bases outside the gene matches: 12. This CDR3 comprises 16 residues. The V gene's germline CDR1 is SGHTA and CDR2 FQGTGA.

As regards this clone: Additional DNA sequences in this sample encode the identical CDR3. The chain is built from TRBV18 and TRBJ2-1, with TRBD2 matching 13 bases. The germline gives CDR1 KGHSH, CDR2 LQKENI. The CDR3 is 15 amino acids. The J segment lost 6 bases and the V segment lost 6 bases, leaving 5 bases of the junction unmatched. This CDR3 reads CASSPGLAGVNEQFF. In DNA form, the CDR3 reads TGTGCCAGCTCCCCCGGACTAGCGGGAGTCAATGAGCAGTTCTTC.

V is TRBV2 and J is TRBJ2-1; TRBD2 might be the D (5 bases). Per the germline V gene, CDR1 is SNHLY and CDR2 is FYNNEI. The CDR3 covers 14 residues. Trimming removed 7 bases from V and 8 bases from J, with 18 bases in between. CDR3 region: CASMVRVDRHEQFF. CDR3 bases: TGTGCCAGCATGGTGAGGGTAGATCGCCATGAGCAGTTCTTC.

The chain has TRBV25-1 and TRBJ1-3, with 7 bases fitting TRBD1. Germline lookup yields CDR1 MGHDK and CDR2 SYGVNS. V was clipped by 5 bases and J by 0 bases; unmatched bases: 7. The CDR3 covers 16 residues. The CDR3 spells CASSKPGQHSGNTIYF. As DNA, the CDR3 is TGTGCCAGCAGTAAACCGGGACAGCACTCTGGAAACACCATATATTTT.

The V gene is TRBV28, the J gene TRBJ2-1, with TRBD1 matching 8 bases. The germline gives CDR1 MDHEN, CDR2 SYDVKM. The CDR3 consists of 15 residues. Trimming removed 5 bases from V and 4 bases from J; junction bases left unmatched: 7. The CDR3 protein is CASSVGQASYNEQFF. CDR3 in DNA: TGTGCCAGCAGTGTGGGACAGGCGTCATACAATGAGCAGTTCTTC. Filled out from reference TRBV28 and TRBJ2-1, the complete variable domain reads DVKVTQSSRYLVKRTGEKVFLECVQDMDHENMFWYRQDPGLGLRLIYFSYDVKMKEKGDIPEGYSVSREKKERFSLILESASTNQTSMYLCASSVGQASYNEQFFGPGTRLTVL.

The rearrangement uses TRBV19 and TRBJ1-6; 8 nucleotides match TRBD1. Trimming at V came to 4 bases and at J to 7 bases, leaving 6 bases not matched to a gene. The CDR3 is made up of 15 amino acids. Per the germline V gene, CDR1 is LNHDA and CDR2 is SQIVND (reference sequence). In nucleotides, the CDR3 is TGTGCCAGTAGTACCCAAGGGACAGGCAATTCACCCCTCCACTTT. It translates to CASSTQGTGNSPLHF.

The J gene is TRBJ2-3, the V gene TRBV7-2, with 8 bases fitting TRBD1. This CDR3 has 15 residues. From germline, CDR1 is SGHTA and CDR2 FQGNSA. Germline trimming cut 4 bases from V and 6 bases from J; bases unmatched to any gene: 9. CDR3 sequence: CASSSNGRGRDTQYF. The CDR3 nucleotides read TGTGCCAGCAGCTCTAACGGCAGGGGGCGGGATACGCAGTATTTT. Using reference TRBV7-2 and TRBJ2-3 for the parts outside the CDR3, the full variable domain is GAGVSQSPSNKVTEKGKDVELRCDPISGHTALYWYRQSLGQGLEFLIYFQGNSAPDKSGLPSDRFSAERTGGSVSTLTIQRTQQEDSAVYLCASSSNGRGRDTQYFGPGTRLTVL.

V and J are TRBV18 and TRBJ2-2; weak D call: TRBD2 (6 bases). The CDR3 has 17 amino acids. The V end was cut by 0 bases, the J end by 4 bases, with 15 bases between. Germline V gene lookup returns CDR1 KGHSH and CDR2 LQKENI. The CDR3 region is CASSPPVRGGRTGELFF. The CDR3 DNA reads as TGTGCCAGCTCACCACCCGTACGGGGAGGACGCACCGGGGAGCTGTTTTTT.

In DNA form, the CDR3 reads TGTGCCAGCAGCCAGGGACAGTGGGACATTCAGTACTTC. Protein product: CASSQGQWDIQYF. The chain uses TRBV14 and TRBJ2-4; 7 nucleotides match TRBD1. The CDR3 spans 13 residues. Germline CDR1 reads SGHDN; CDR2 reads FVKESK. The V segment lost 3 bases and the J segment 8 bases; nucleotides outside the gene matches: 4.

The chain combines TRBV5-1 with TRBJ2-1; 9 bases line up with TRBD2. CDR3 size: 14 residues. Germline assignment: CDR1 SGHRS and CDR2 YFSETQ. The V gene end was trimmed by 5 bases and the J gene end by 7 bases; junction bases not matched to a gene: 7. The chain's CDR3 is CASRGGLAENEQFF. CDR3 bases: TGCGCCAGCAGAGGGGGACTAGCAGAAAATGAGCAGTTCTTC.

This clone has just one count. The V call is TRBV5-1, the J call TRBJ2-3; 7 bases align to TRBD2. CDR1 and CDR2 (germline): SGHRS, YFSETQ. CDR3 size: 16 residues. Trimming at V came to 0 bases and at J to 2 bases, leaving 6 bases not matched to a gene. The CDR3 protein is CASSLADRGDTDTQYF. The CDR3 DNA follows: TGCGCCAGCAGCTTGGCCGACCGGGGGGACACAGATACGCAGTATTTT.

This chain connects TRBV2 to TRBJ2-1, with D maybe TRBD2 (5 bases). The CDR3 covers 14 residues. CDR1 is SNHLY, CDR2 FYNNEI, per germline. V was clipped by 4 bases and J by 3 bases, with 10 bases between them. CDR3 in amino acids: CASSVRVNYNEQFF. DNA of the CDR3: TGTGCCAGCAGTGTGAGGGTTAACTACAATGAGCAGTTCTTC.

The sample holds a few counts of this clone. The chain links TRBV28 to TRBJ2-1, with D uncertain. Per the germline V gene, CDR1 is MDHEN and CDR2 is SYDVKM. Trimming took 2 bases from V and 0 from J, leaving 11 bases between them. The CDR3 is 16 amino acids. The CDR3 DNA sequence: TGTGCCAGCAGTTTAATCGGCCCTAGCTCCTACAATGAGCAGTTCTTC. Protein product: CASSLIGPSSYNEQFF.

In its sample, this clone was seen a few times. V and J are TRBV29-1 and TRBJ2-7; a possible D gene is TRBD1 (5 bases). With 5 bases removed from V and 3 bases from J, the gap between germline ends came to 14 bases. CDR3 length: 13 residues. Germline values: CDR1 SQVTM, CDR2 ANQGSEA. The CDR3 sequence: CSVSTTVIYEQYF. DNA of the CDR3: TGCAGCGTTTCAACGACAGTAATCTACGAGCAGTACTTC.

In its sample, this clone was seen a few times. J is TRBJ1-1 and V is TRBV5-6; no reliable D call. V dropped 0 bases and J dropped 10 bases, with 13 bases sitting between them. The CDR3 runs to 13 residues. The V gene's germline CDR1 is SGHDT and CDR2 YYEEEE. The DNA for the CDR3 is TGTGCCAGCAGCTTGGCCTTCTCCCGCGGAGCTTTCTTT. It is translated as CASSLAFSRGAFF.

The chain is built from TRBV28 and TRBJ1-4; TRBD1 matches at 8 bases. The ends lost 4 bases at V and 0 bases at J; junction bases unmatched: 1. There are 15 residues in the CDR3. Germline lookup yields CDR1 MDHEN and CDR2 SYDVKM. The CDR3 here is CASSSGGATNEKLFF. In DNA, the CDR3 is TGTGCCAGCAGTTCAGGGGGCGCAACTAATGAAAAACTGTTTTTT. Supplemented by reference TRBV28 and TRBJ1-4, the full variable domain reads DVKVTQSSRYLVKRTGEKVFLECVQDMDHENMFWYRQDPGLGLRLIYFSYDVKMKEKGDIPEGYSVSREKKERFSLILESASTNQTSMYLCASSSGGATNEKLFFGSGTQLSVL.

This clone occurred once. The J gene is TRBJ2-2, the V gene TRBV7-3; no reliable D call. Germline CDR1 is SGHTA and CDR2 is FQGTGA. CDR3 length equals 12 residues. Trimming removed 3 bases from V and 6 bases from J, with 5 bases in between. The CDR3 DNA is TGTGCCAGCAGCTTTCCGGCCGGGGAGCTGTTTTTT. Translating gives CASSFPAGELFF. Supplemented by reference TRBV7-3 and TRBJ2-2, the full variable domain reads GAGVSQTPSNKVTEKGKYVELRCDPISGHTALYWYRQSLGQGPEFLIYFQGTGAADDSGLPNDRFFAVRPEGSVSTLKIQRTERGDSAVYLCASSFPAGELFFGEGSRLTVL.

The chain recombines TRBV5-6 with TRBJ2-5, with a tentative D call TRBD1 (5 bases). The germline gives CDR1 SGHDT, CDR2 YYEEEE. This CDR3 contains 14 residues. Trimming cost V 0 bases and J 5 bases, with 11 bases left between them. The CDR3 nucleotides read TGTGCCAGCAGCTTGGGTCAGGGCGTGGAGACCCAGTACTTC. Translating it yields CASSLGQGVETQYF. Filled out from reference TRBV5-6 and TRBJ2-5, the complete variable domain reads DAGVTQSPTHLIKTRGQQVTLRCSPKSGHDTVSWYQQALGQGPQFIFQYYEEEERQRGNFPDRFSGHQFPNYSSELNVNALLLGDSALYLCASSLGQGVETQYFGPGTRLLVL.

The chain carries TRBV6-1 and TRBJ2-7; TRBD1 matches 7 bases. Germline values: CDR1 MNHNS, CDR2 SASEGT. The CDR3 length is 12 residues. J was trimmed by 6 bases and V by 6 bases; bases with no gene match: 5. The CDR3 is CASRTGTGEQYF. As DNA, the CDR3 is TGTGCCAGCAGGACAGGGACCGGCGAGCAGTACTTC.

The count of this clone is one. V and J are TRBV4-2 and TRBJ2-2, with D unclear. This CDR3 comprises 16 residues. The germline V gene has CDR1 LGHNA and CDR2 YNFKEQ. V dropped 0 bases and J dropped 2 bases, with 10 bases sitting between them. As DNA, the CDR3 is TGTGCCAGCAGCCAAGATCCGGCGGTCAACACCGGGGAGCTGTTTTTT. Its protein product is CASSQDPAVNTGELFF.

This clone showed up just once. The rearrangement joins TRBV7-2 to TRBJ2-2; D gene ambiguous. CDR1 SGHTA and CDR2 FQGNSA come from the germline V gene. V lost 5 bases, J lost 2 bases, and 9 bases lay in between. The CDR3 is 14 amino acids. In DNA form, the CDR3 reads TGTGCCAGCAGCCCTGGCCCCAACACCGGGGAGCTGTTTTTT. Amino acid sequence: CASSPGPNTGELFF.

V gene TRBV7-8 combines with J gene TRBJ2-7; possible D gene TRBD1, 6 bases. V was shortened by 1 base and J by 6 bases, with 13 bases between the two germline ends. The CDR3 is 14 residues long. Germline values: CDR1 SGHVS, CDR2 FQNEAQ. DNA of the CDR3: TGTGCCAGCAGCTTAGGGGGCAGGGGCGTCGAGCAGTACTTC. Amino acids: CASSLGGRGVEQYF.

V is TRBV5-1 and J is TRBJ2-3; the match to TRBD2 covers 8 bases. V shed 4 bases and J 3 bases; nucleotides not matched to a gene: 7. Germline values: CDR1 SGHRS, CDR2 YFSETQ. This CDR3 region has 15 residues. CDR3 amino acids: CASSERTSSTDTQYF. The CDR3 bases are TGCGCCAGCAGCGAGAGGACTAGCTCAACAGATACGCAGTATTTT.

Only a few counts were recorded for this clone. The CDR3 region has the DNA TGCAGTGTGGGACAGGGGACAACCGGCGCCCGCGGGGAGCTGTTTTTT. The encoded protein is CSVGQGTTGARGELFF. The J gene is TRBJ2-2, the V gene TRBV29-1; TRBD1 agrees at 10 bases. Germline CDR1 and CDR2: SQVTM and ANQGSEA. This CDR3 comprises 16 residues.